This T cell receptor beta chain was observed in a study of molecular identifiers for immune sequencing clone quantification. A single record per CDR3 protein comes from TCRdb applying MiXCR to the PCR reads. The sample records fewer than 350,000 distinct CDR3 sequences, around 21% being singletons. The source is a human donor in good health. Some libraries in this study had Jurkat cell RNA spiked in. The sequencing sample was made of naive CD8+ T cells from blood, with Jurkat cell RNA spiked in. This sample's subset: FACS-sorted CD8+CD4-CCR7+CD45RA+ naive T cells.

In nucleotides, the CDR3 is TGCAGTGCTAGACCTCAGGGGGCCGGCCATCAGCCCCAGCATTTT. The encoded protein is CSARPQGAGHQPQHF. The chain recombines TRBV20-1 with TRBJ1-5; 8 nucleotides align to TRBD1. The germline V gene has CDR1 DFQATT and CDR2 SNEGSKA (reference sequence). The CDR3 has 15 residues. The trim removed 2 bases at V and 5 bases at J, leaving 8 bases unmatched.